The sequence of this TCR beta chain was determined in a study of OX40 agonist ivuxolimab in advanced cancers. Study details: Ivuxolimab was delivered to patients intravenously every 2 weeks at doses spanning 0.01 to 10 mg/kg. Study results and limitations: There were, on average, more expanded clones in CD8+ T cells than in CD4+.

Repertoires were generated with immunoSEQ multiplex PCR, while TCRdb's copy carries only in-frame clones and drops some. The sample includes approximately 90,000 clones, roughly 89% of them seen just once. The germline V gene has CDR1 MNHNY and CDR2 SVGAGI (reference sequence). The CDR3 loop spans 15 amino acids. Remarks on this clone: Its antigen remains unknown. At one end, the junction sequence differs from germline, possibly due to a read error.

The receptor's source is an adult with an advanced solid tumor such as melanoma, head and neck, liver or kidney cancer. V usage is TRBV6-6 and J usage is TRBJ2-5; 8 bases map to TRBD1. The sample here was CD4+ or CD8+ T cells sorted from blood, taken in a trial of the OX40 agonist ivuxolimab. The CDR3 coding sequence is TGTGCCAGCAGCTTGACAGGGGACCCGCAAGAGACCCAGCACTTC. Translated, it gives CASSLTGDPQETQHF.